The 8 T cell receptor beta chains in this list originate from one sample, sequenced in a study of cytomegalovirus exposure and HLA in healthy donors. The PCR had 60 Vbeta and 13 Jbeta primers. Profiling relied on immunoSEQ multiplex PCR, and the TCRdb table lists in-frame clones only, not all of them. The data show roughly 150,000 clones, over 65% seen once. Material: PBMCs. Source of these receptors: a male donor in good health and CMV-seronegative.

This chain links TRBV2 with TRBJ1-3; D uncertain. There are 18 residues in the CDR3. Germline V gives CDR1 SNHLY, CDR2 FYNNEI. The V and J ends lost 3 bases and 0 bases respectively, with 18 bases between them. This CDR3 reads CASSENGLRADSGNTIYF. CDR3 DNA: TGTGCCAGCAGTGAGAACGGGCTGAGGGCTGACTCTGGAAACACCATATATTTT.

The chain carries TRBV6-1 and TRBJ2-1; possible D gene TRBD1, 5 bases. The CDR3 spans 15 residues. V was pared by 2 bases and J by 4 bases, with 12 bases between. Germline CDR1 is MNHNS and CDR2 is SASEGT. The CDR3 protein is CASSEYGQGYNEQFF. In DNA form, the CDR3 reads TGTGCCAGCAGTGAATATGGGCAGGGTTACAATGAGCAGTTCTTC.

The J gene is TRBJ1-5, the V gene TRBV28; 9 nucleotides align to TRBD1. This CDR3 comprises 14 residues. Germline CDR1 and CDR2: MDHEN and SYDVKM. J gave up 4 bases and V 7 bases, and 5 bases lay outside the gene matches. Here the CDR3 DNA reads TGTGCCAGCAAGACGGGACAGGGTAATCAGCCCCAGCATTTT. This translates into CASKTGQGNQPQHF.

V gene TRBV4-1 combines with J gene TRBJ1-1; unclear D gene. V was cut by 1 base and J by 5 bases, with 8 bases left in between. Germline lookup yields CDR1 MGHRA and CDR2 YSYEKL. The CDR3 spans 13 residues. This chain's CDR3 is CASSQVRVTEAFF. CDR3 in DNA: TGCGCCAGCAGCCAAGTACGGGTGACTGAAGCTTTCTTT.

This chain connects TRBV5-1 to TRBJ2-3, with TRBD1 identical over 7 bases. Unmatched junction bases numbered 5, after V lost 0 bases and J lost 4 bases. The CDR3 consists of 15 residues. The germline CDR1 and CDR2 sequences are SGHRS and YFSETQ. CDR3 sequence (DNA): TGCGCCAGCAGCTTGGCGGGACAGCGACCAGATACGCAGTATTTT. Residues: CASSLAGQRPDTQYF.

The chain links TRBV4-3 to TRBJ1-4; D may be TRBD1 (5 bases). CDR3 length equals 15 residues. Germline V gives CDR1 LGHNA, CDR2 YSLEER. The germline V and J ends were trimmed by 3 bases and 8 bases, with 16 bases remaining between them. The CDR3 coding sequence is TGCGCCAGCAGCCACTCTGGGCAGGGTGAAGAAAAACTGTTTTTT. This sequence encodes CASSHSGQGEEKLFF.

This clone was found a few times. Other DNA variants within this sample encode the same CDR3. The rearrangement links TRBV27 to TRBJ2-2; D uncertain. V was cut by 6 bases and J by 1 base, with 3 bases left in between. The CDR3 is made up of 12 amino acids. The germline CDR1 and CDR2 sequences are MNHEY and SMNVEV (reference sequence). The CDR3 reads CASSLNTGELFF. The CDR3 nucleotides are TGTGCCAGCAGCCTGAACACCGGGGAGCTGTTTTTT.

The chain couples TRBV27 to TRBJ2-2; 8 nucleotides agree with TRBD1. Trimming cost V 2 bases and J 4 bases; bases outside gene matches: 0. This CDR3 is 14 amino acids long. Germline values: CDR1 MNHEY, CDR2 SMNVEV (reference sequence). CDR3 nucleotide sequence: TGTGCCAGCAGTTTAGACAGGGGCACCGGGGAGCTGTTTTTT. Its protein product is CASSLDRGTGELFF.